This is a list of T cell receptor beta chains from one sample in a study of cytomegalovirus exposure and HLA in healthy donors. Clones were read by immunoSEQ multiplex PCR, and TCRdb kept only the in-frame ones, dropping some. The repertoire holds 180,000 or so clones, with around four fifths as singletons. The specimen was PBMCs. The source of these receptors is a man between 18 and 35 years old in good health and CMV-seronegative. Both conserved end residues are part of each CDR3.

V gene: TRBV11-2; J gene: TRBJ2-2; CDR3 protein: CASSLDQAAGELFF
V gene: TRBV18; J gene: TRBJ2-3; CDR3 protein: CASSLASGSSDTQYF
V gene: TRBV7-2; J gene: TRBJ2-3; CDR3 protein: CASSLAPSGSTDTQYF
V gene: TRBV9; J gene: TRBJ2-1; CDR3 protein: CASSHGGLGEQFF
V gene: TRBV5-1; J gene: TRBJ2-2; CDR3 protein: CASTYQTASNTGELFF
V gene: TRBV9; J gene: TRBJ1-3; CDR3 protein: CASKPGDYSGNTIYF
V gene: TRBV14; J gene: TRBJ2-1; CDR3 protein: CASSHAQVYNEQFF
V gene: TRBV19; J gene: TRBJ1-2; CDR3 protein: CASSIRESYGYTF
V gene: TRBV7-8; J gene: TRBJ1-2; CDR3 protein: CASFGQGSGGYTF
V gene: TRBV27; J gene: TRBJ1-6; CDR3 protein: CASSLIAGGRENSPLHF
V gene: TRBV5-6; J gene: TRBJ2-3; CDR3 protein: CASTTGLAGVRRTDTQYF